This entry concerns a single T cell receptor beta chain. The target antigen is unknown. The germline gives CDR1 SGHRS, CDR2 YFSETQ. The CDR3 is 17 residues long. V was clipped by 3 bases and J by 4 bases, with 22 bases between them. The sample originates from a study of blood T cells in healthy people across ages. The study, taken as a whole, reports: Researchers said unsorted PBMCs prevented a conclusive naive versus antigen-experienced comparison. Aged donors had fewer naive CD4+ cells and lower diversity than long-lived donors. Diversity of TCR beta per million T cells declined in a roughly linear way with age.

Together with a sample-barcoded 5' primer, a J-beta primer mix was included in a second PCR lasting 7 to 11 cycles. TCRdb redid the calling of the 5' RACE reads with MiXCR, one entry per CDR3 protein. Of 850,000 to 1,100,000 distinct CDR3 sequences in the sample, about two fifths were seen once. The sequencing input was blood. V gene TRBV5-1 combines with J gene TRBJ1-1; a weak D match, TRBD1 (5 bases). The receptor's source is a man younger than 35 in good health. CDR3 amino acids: CASSSGRLGRVSTEAFF. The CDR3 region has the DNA TGCGCCAGCAGCTCGGGGCGCCTGGGACGGGTGAGCACTGAAGCTTTCTTT.